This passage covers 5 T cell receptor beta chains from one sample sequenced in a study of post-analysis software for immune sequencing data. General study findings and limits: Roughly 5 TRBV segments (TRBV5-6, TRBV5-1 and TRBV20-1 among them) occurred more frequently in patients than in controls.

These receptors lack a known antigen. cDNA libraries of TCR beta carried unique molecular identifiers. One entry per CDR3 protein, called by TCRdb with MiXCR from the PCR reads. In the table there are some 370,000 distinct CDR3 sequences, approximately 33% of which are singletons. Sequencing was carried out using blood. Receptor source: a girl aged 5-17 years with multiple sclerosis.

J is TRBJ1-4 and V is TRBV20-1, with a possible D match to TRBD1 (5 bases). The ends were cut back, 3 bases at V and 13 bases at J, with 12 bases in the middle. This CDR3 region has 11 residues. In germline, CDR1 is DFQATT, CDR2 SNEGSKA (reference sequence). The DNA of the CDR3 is TGCAGTGCTAGGAGGGACCGGGCACTGTTTTTT. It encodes CSARRDRALFF.

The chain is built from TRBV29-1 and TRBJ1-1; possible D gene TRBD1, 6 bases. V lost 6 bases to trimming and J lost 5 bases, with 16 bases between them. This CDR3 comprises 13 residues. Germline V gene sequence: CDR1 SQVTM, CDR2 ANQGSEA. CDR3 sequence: CSVAQGVGTEAFF. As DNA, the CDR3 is TGCAGCGTCGCACAGGGTGTTGGGACTGAAGCTTTCTTT. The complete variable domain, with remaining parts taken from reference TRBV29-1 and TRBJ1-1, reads SAVISQKPSRDICQRGTSLTIQCQVDSQVTMMFWYRQQPGQSLTLIATANQGSEATYESGFVIDKFPISRPNLTFSTLTVSNMSPEDSSIYLCSVAQGVGTEAFFGQGTRLTVV.

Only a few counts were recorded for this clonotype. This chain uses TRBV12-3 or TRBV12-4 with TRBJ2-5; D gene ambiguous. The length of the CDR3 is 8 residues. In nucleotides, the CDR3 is TGTGGGCGAGAGACCCAGTACTTC. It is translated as CGRETQYF.

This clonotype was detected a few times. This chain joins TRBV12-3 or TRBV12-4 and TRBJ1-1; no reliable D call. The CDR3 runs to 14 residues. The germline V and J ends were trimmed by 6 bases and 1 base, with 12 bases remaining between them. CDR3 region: CASSPGRSNTEAFF. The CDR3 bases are TGTGCCAGCAGCCCTGGACGGTCGAACACTGAAGCTTTCTTT.

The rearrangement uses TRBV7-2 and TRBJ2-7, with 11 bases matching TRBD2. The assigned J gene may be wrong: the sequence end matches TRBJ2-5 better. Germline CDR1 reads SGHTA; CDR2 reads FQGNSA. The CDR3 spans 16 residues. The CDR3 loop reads CASSPPRLAGQETQYF. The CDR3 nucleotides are TGTGCCAGCAGCCCGCCCCGACTAGCGGGGCAAGAGACCCAGTACTTC.